One sample yielded the 25 T cell receptor beta chains listed below, sequenced in a study of T cells in Graves' hyperthyroidism and ophthalmopathy. TCR beta CDR3 region amplification was performed from RNA transcripts. A first-round RT-PCR of the TCR CDR3 used the HTBI primer set. TCRdb re-derived calls from the multiplex PCR reads in MiXCR, one entry per CDR3 protein. The repertoire consists of 400,000 or so distinct CDR3 sequences, with around 15% occurring once and the leading ten covering approximately 29%. Sequenced input: blood. The source is a man aged 50 to 60 with Graves' ophthalmopathy.

This clonotype has at least ten counts. The chain couples TRBV6-1 to TRBJ2-3, with D possibly TRBD1 on 6 matching bases. This CDR3 is built from 18 residues. Trimming took 5 bases from V and 1 from J, leaving 22 bases between them. Germline V lookup: CDR1 MNHNS, CDR2 SASEGT. The DNA of the CDR3 is TGTGCCAGCAGTTCCCGGGCATTTCAGGGGTATGGCACAGATACGCAGTATTTT. Translated, it gives CASSSRAFQGYGTDTQYF.

This clonotype occurred many times. The chain carries TRBV29-1 and TRBJ1-1, with D possibly matching TRBD1 (5 bases). The CDR3 is made up of 15 amino acids. Per the germline V gene, CDR1 is SQVTM and CDR2 is ANQGSEA. Between the trimmed V and J ends, which lost 5 bases and 5 bases, there was a span of 21 bases. Written as DNA, the CDR3 is TGCAGCGTTTGTGTGTCAGGGTCGCGCCGGACTGAAGCTTTCTTT. It codes for CSVCVSGSRRTEAFF.

The chain employs TRBV28 and TRBJ2-5, with a tentative D call TRBD2 (5 bases). Germline V lookup: CDR1 MDHEN, CDR2 SYDVKM. Trimming removed 3 bases at V and 5 bases at J, with 13 bases between. This CDR3 spans 14 amino acids. This CDR3 is CASSLLPGSETQYF. The CDR3 DNA sequence: TGTGCCAGCAGTTTGCTCCCGGGATCGGAGACCCAGTACTTC.

This clonotype was detected many times. Here the CDR3 reads CSERSGISYEQYF. CDR3 DNA sequence: TGCAGTGAGAGGAGCGGGATCTCCTACGAGCAGTACTTC. The rearrangement uses TRBV20-1 and TRBJ2-7; TRBD2 matches 7 bases. J lost 0 bases, V lost 7 bases, and 6 bases had no gene match. The CDR3 consists of 13 residues. Per germline, CDR1 DFQATT and CDR2 SNEGSKA (reference sequence).

The gene calls are TRBV20-1 and TRBJ1-4, with D perhaps TRBD1 (6 bases). This CDR3 region has 16 residues. Germline CDR1 is DFQATT and CDR2 is SNEGSKA (reference sequence). Trimming left V 0 bases short and J 5 bases short, with 16 bases between. The CDR3: CSARDFRGASNEKLFF. In DNA form, the CDR3 reads TGCAGTGCTAGAGATTTTCGGGGGGCCTCCAATGAAAAACTGTTTTTT.

This chain joins TRBV5-1 and TRBJ1-2; maybe TRBD1 (5 bases). The germline V gene encodes CDR1 SGHRS and CDR2 YFSETQ. The CDR3 length is 13 residues. V was pared by 2 bases and J by 4 bases, with 9 bases between. CDR3 nucleotide sequence: TGCGCCAGCAGCTTCGGCAGGGCCTATGGCTACACCTTC. This codes for CASSFGRAYGYTF.

The chain has TRBV6-1 and TRBJ1-5; 7 nucleotides match TRBD1. Germline CDR1 MNHNS, CDR2 SASEGT. The CDR3 is 15 residues long. Unmatched junction bases numbered 5, after V lost 5 bases and J lost 1 base. The CDR3 sequence: CASSMTGLSNQPQHF. The CDR3, as DNA: TGTGCCAGCAGTATGACAGGGCTCAGCAATCAGCCCCAGCATTTT.

This chain links TRBV20-1 with TRBJ1-5; a weak D match, TRBD1 (6 bases). CDR3 length equals 14 residues. The germline V gene has CDR1 DFQATT and CDR2 SNEGSKA (reference sequence). The V end was cut by 7 bases, the J end by 7 bases, with 20 bases between. The CDR3 is CSVTESGGRQPQHF. DNA of the CDR3: TGCAGTGTTACCGAGTCGGGGGGCAGACAGCCCCAGCATTTT.

The V call is TRBV6-2 or TRBV6-3, the J call TRBJ1-1; D is possibly TRBD1 (5 bases). V was trimmed by 8 bases and J by 1 base, leaving 14 bases between them. The germline CDR1 and CDR2 sequences are MNHEY and SVGEGT. This CDR3 comprises 14 residues. Here the CDR3 reads CASGPSRENTEAFF. CDR3 DNA: TGTGCCAGCGGCCCTTCCAGGGAGAACACTGAAGCTTTCTTT.

This clonotype showed up just a few times. The rearrangement uses TRBV13 and TRBJ1-1; TRBD1 is a possible D gene (5 bases). V was pared by 3 bases and J by 3 bases, with 11 bases between. This CDR3 region has 14 residues. Germline assignment: CDR1 PRHDT and CDR2 FYEKMQ (reference sequence). CDR3 bases: TGTGCCAGCAGCTTTTTGTCCAGGGACACTGAAGCTTTCTTT. It codes for CASSFLSRDTEAFF.

This clonotype has at least ten counts. This chain joins TRBV20-1 and TRBJ2-7, with 12 bases identical to TRBD2. Trimming at V came to 3 bases and at J to 2 bases, leaving 5 bases not matched to a gene. The CDR3 has 15 amino acids. Germline values: CDR1 DFQATT, CDR2 SNEGSKA (reference sequence). Written as DNA, the CDR3 is TGCAGTGCTAGGGGACTAGCGGGCGGACCCTACGAGCAGTACTTC. It translates to CSARGLAGGPYEQYF.

This clonotype was seen ten or more times. This chain joins TRBV10-3 and TRBJ2-1; 9 nucleotides align to TRBD2. The ends lost 4 bases at V and 2 bases at J; junction bases unmatched: 3. Germline V lookup: CDR1 ENHRY, CDR2 SYGVKD. This CDR3 contains 15 residues. CDR3 sequence reads: CAISGSSGTYNEQFF. Here the CDR3 DNA reads TGTGCCATCAGTGGTTCTAGCGGGACCTACAATGAGCAGTTCTTC.

This clonotype was counted only a few times. V and J are TRBV4-1 and TRBJ2-2; tentatively, D is TRBD1 or TRBD2 (5 bases each). Germline-derived CDR1 and CDR2 are MGHRA and YSYEKL. CDR3 length: 18 residues. Trimming shortened V by 1 base and J by 1 base, and 16 bases separated the two germline ends. The CDR3 is CASSQAGAGRGNTGELFF. The CDR3, as DNA: TGCGCCAGCAGCCAAGCCGGGGCTGGGAGAGGGAACACCGGGGAGCTGTTTTTT.

This chain connects TRBV20-1 to TRBJ2-3; 12 bases agree with TRBD2. The germline V gene has CDR1 DFQATT and CDR2 SNEGSKA (reference sequence). The CDR3 is 15 residues long. V shed 6 bases, J shed 4 bases, and the junction held 8 bases outside the gene matches. This CDR3 is CSARLAGDFADTQYF. As DNA, the CDR3 is TGCAGTGCCAGACTAGCGGGAGATTTCGCAGATACGCAGTATTTT.

The chain has TRBV29-1 and TRBJ1-6; D gene uncertain. The CDR3 runs 15 residues. The germline CDR1 and CDR2 sequences are SQVTM and ANQGSEA. Trimming shortened V by 7 bases and J by 0 bases, and 13 bases separated the two germline ends. The CDR3 protein is CSAKTESSYNSPLHF. The CDR3, as DNA: TGCAGCGCAAAAACGGAAAGCTCCTATAATTCACCCCTCCACTTT.

This clonotype has at least ten counts. V and J are TRBV20-1 and TRBJ2-2, with a weak D call TRBD2 (6 bases). Trimming left V 3 bases short and J 5 bases short, with 19 bases between. The germline V gene has CDR1 DFQATT and CDR2 SNEGSKA (reference sequence). The CDR3 has 16 residues. The CDR3 coding sequence is TGCAGTGCTAGTCTTAGCGGCCTAGGAGAAACCGGGGAGCTGTTTTTT. Encoded protein: CSASLSGLGETGELFF.

This clonotype has a count of ten or more. The chain employs TRBV2 and TRBJ2-1; 10 bases map to TRBD2. After removal of 9 bases from V and 5 bases from J, the junction contained 10 bases not matched to a gene. Germline CDR1 SNHLY, CDR2 FYNNEI. The CDR3 length is 15 residues. CDR3 residues: CARRTSGELNNEQFF. As DNA, the CDR3 is TGTGCCAGACGGACTAGCGGAGAGTTAAACAATGAGCAGTTCTTC.

This clonotype showed up many times. This chain uses TRBV20-1 with TRBJ1-1; tentatively, D is TRBD1 (5 bases). Trimming pared 2 bases from V and 2 bases from J, leaving 9 bases between. Germline V CDR1 and CDR2: DFQATT, SNEGSKA (reference sequence). This CDR3 spans 13 amino acids. The CDR3 coding sequence is TGCAGTGCTAGACGACAGAGAAACACTGAAGCTTTCTTT. This codes for CSARRQRNTEAFF.

The J gene is TRBJ2-5, the V gene TRBV18, with D unclear. The CDR3 has 14 amino acids. Trimming pared 2 bases from V and 1 base from J, leaving 8 bases between. The germline gives CDR1 KGHSH, CDR2 LQKENI. CDR3 residues: CASSPTRRQETQYF. The CDR3 DNA sequence: TGTGCCAGCTCACCAACCAGACGCCAAGAGACCCAGTACTTC.

This sequence joins TRBV6-2 or TRBV6-3 and TRBJ2-2; TRBD1 matches 8 bases. The CDR3 sequence is 15 residues long. Germline-derived CDR1 and CDR2 are MNHEY and SVGEGT. With 6 bases clipped from V and 9 bases from J, the junction kept 12 bases outside the gene matches. DNA for the CDR3: TGTGCCAGCAGGACCGGGACAGGAGGTTCTTGGGAGCTGTTTTTT. It yields the protein CASRTGTGGSWELFF.

This clonotype was recorded at least ten times. This chain uses TRBV12-3 or TRBV12-4 with TRBJ2-1; 14 bases are shared with TRBD2. V lost 7 bases, J lost 10 bases, and 12 bases stayed unmatched. This CDR3 spans 16 amino acids. CDR3 in DNA: TGTGCCAGCACAAAACCCGGGACTAGCGGGAGCCGGGAGCAGTTCTTC. Its protein is CASTKPGTSGSREQFF.

This clonotype has a count of ten or more. The chain combines TRBV11-2 with TRBJ1-1; 7 nucleotides agree with TRBD1. Germline assignment: CDR1 SGHAT and CDR2 FQNNGV. V gave up 1 base and J gave up 4 bases; unmatched junction bases: 6. The CDR3 sequence is 15 residues long. In DNA, the CDR3 is TGTGCCAGCAGCTTAGCCACAGGGGCGGGCACTGAAGCTTTCTTT. Amino acids: CASSLATGAGTEAFF.

The chain combines TRBV29-1 with TRBJ1-2; D may be TRBD1 (5 bases). The V and J ends lost 7 bases and 8 bases respectively, with 17 bases between them. Germline V gene sequence: CDR1 SQVTM, CDR2 ANQGSEA. The CDR3 extends over 12 amino acids. In nucleotides, the CDR3 is TGCAGCGCCGTCCGGGGCCAGGAGGGCTACACCTTC. This sequence encodes CSAVRGQEGYTF.

This clonotype was seen repeatedly, ten times or more. The V and J genes are TRBV7-2 and TRBJ2-1; a possible D gene is TRBD2 (5 bases). Germline CDR1 is SGHTA and CDR2 is FQGNSA. The CDR3 has 15 amino acids. With 3 bases removed from V and 6 bases from J, the gap between germline ends came to 15 bases. CDR3 residues: CASSFFSASGNEQFF. The CDR3 nucleotides are TGTGCCAGCAGCTTCTTTAGCGCGAGCGGCAATGAGCAGTTCTTC.

This clonotype has at least ten counts. This chain uses TRBV12-3 or TRBV12-4 with TRBJ2-1; a weak D match, TRBD2 (5 bases). CDR3 length: 16 amino acids. The V and J ends lost 6 bases and 2 bases respectively, with 17 bases between them. CDR3 DNA sequence: TGTGCCAGCAGCAACTTTGAGGGTCTAACCTACAATGAGCAGTTCTTC. Translation gives CASSNFEGLTYNEQFF.